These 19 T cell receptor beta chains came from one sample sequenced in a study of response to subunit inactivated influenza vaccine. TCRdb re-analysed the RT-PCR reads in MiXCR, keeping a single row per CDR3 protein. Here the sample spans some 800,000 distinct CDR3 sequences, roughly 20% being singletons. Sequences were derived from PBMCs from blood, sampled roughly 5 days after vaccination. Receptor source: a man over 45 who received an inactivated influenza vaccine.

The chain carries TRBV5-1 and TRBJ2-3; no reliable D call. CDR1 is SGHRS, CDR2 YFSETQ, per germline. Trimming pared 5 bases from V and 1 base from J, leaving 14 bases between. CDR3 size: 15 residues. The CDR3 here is CASSRVMWGTDTQYF. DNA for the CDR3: TGCGCCAGCAGTAGGGTCATGTGGGGCACAGATACGCAGTATTTT.

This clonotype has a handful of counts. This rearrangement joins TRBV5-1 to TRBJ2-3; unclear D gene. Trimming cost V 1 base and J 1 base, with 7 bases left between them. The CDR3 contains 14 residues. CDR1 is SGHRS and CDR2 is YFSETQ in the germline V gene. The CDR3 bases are TGCGCCAGCAGCTTGCAGTCCCGCACAGATACGCAGTATTTT. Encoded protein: CASSLQSRTDTQYF.

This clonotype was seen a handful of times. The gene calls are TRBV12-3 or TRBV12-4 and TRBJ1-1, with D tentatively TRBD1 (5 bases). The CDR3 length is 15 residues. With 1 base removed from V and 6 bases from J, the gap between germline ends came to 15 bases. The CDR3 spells CASSLGSGIAAEAFF. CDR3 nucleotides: TGTGCCAGCAGTTTAGGATCAGGGATCGCCGCTGAAGCTTTCTTT.

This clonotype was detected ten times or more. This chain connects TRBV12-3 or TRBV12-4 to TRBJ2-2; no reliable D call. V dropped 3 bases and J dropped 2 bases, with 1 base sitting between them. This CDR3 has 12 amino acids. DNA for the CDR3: TGTGCCAGCAGTTTTAACACCGGGGAGCTGTTTTTT. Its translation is CASSFNTGELFF.

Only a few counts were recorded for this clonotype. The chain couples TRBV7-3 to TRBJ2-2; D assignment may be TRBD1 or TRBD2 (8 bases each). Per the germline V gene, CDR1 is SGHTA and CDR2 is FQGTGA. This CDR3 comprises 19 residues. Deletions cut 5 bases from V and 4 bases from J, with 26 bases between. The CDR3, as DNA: TGTGCCAGCAGCCCTGGACAGGGAATACGGGAGGGCCCCACCGGGGAGCTGTTTTTT. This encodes CASSPGQGIREGPTGELFF.

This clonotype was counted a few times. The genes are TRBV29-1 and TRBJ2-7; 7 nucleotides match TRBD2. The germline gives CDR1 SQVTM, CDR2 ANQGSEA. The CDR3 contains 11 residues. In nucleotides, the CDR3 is TGCGGTGGGGGGGAAACCTACGAGCAGTACTTC. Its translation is CGGGETYEQYF.

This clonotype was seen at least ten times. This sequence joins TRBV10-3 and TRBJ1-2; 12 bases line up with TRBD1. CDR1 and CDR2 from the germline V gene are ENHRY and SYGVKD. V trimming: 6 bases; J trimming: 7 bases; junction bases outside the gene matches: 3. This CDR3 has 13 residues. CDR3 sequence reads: CAISRDRGPGYTF. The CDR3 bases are TGTGCCATCAGCAGGGACAGGGGGCCTGGCTACACCTTC.

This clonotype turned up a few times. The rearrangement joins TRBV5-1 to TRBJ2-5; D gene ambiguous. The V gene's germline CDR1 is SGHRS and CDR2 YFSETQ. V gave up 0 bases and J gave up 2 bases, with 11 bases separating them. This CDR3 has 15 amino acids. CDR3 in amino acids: CASSLVGQKQETQYF. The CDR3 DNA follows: TGCGCCAGCAGCTTGGTCGGTCAGAAACAAGAGACCCAGTACTTC.

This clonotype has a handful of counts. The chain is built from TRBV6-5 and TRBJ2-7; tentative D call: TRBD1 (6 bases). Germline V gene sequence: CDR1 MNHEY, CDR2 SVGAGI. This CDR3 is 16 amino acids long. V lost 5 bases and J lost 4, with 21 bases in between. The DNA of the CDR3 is TGTGCCAGCAGTCACTACCTCCGACAGGTAGCATACGAGCAGTACTTC. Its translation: CASSHYLRQVAYEQYF.

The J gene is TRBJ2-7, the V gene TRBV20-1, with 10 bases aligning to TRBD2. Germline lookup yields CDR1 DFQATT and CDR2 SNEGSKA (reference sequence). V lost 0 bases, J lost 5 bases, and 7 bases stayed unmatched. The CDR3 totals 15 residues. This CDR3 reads CSARDLLAGDHEQYF. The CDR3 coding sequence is TGCAGTGCTAGAGATCTCCTAGCGGGAGACCACGAGCAGTACTTC.

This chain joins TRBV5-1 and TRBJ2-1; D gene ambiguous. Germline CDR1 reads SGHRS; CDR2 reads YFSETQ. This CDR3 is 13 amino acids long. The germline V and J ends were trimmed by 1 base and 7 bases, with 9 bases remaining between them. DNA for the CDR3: TGCGCCAGCAGCTTGTCCCTTAAAAATGAGCAGTTCTTC. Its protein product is CASSLSLKNEQFF.

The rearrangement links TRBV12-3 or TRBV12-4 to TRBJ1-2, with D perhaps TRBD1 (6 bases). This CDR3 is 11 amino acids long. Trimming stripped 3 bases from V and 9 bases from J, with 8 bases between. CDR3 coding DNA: TGTGCCAGCAGTTTCACAGGGAGCTACACCTTC. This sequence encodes CASSFTGSYTF.

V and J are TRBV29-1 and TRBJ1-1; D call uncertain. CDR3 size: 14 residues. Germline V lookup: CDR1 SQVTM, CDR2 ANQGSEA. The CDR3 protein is CSAVGSNMNTEAFF. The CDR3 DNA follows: TGCAGTGCGGTTGGGTCCAACATGAACACTGAAGCTTTCTTT.

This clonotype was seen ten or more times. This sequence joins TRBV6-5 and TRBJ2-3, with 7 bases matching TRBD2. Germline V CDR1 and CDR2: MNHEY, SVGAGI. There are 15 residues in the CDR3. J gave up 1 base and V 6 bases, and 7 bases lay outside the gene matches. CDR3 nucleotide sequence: TGTGCCAGCAGGTCCCGACTAGCTGGCACAGATACGCAGTATTTT. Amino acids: CASRSRLAGTDTQYF.

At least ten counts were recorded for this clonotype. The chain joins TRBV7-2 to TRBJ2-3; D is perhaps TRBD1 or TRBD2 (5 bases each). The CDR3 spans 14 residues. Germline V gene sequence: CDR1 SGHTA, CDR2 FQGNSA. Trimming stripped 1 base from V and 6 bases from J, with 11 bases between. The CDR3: CASSLGAGTDTQYF. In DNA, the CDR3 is TGTGCCAGCAGCTTAGGTGCAGGGACGGATACGCAGTATTTT.

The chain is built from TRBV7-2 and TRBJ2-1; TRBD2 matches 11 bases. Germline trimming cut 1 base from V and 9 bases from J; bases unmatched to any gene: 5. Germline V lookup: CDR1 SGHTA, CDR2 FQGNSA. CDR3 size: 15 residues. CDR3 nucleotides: TGTGCCAGCAGCTTAGGTAGCGGGGGGGCCGGTGAGCAGTTCTTC. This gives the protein CASSLGSGGAGEQFF.

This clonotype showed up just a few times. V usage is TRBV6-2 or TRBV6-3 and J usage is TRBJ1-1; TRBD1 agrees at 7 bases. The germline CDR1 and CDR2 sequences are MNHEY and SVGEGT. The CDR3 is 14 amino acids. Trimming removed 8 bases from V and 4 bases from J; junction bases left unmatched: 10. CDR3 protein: CASRTTTGVTEAFF. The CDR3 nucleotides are TGTGCCAGCCGAACAACAACAGGGGTCACTGAAGCTTTCTTT.

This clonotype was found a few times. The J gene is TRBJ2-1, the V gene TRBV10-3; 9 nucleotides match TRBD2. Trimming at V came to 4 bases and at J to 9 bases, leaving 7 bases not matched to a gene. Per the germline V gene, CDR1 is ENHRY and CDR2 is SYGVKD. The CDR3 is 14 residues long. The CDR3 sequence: CAISGFGTSPEQFF. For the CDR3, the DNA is TGTGCCATCAGTGGGTTCGGGACTAGCCCTGAGCAGTTCTTC.

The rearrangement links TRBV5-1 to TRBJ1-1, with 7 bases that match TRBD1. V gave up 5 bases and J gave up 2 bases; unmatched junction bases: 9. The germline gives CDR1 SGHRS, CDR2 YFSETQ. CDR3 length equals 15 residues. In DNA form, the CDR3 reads TGCGCCAGCAGAAAAGGGGACAGACACAACACTGAAGCTTTCTTT. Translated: CASRKGDRHNTEAFF.